Listed below are T cell receptor beta chains from one sample, sequenced in a study of human versus mouse CDR3 diversity and MHC coevolution. Sequencing was performed with immunoSEQ multiplex PCR; in TCRdb, only in-frame clones are kept and a portion is missing. The sample has roughly 81,000 clones, 93% seen once; the top ten hold about 1.5%. Sequenced: naive CD4+ T cells from blood. Source of these receptors: a person aged 30 to 69 in good health. Both conserved end residues are part of each CDR3. The D gene is left open where the match is weak. Clone size is given for some rows only: seen once, a few or many times, or a class if the clone is expanded.

>.|TRBV5-1|.|TRBJ1-4
CASSNSGTTNEKLFF
TGCGCCAGCAGCAACTCAGGGACAACTAATGAAAAACTGTTTTTT
>.|TRBV6-5|.|TRBJ1-1
CASSYPQVRGMGEAFF
TGTGCCAGCAGTTACCCCCAAGTCCGGGGTATGGGTGAAGCTTTCTTT
>TRBD2|TRBV25-1|once|TRBJ2-1
CASSSDPDGRAGKEQFF
TGTGCCAGCAGTTCAGACCCAGACGGGAGGGCCGGGAAGGAGCAGTTCTTC
>TRBD1|TRBV5-1|.|TRBJ1-3
CASSLEGTGGNTIYF
TGCGCCAGCAGCTTGGAAGGGACAGGGGGAAACACCATATATTTT
>TRBD2|TRBV7-2|.|TRBJ2-7
CASSSIPPLARSYEQYF
TGTGCCAGCAGCTCCATCCCCCCACTAGCGCGGTCCTACGAGCAGTACTTC
>.|TRBV5-4|.|TRBJ1-2
CASSLETRNYGYTF
TGTGCCAGCAGCCTAGAGACCCGTAACTATGGCTACACCTTC
>TRBD1|TRBV6-6|.|TRBJ1-3
CASSYGTAGNTIYF
TGTGCCAGCAGTTACGGGACAGCTGGAAACACCATATATTTT
>.|TRBV28|.|TRBJ1-2
CASNTPGGGGYTF
TGTGCCAGCAACACACCGGGCGGGGGCGGCTACACCTTC
>TRBD1|TRBV11-2|.|TRBJ1-4
CASSLEPGQLVKLFF
TGTGCCAGCAGCTTAGAGCCGGGACAGTTGGTAAAACTGTTTTTT
>TRBD2|TRBV28|.|TRBJ2-6
CASSPTSGSSGANVLTF
TGTGCCAGCAGTCCGACTAGCGGAAGCTCTGGGGCCAACGTCCTGACTTTC
>.|TRBV19|.|TRBJ2-7
CASSTGTQQYF
TGTGCCAGTAGTACAGGTACGCAACAGTACTTC
>TRBD2|TRBV7-2|.|TRBJ2-3
CASSLVAGVGTDTQYF
TGTGCCAGCAGCTTAGTGGCGGGAGTGGGCACAGATACGCAGTATTTT
>.|TRBV19|once|TRBJ2-3
CASRGARSSTDTQYF
TGTGCCAGTAGGGGGGCGCGCAGCAGCACAGATACGCAGTATTTT
>TRBD1|TRBV5-1|.|TRBJ2-7
CASSPRDRAYEQYF
TGCGCCAGCAGCCCCCGGGACAGGGCCTACGAGCAGTACTTC
>.|TRBV5-7|.|TRBJ2-7
CASSLRPGNIGYEQYF
TGTGCCAGCAGCTTGCGTCCAGGGAATATAGGCTACGAGCAGTACTTC
>.|TRBV6-5|.|TRBJ1-2
CASSATAPSGYTF
TGTGCCAGCAGTGCGACAGCCCCTAGTGGCTACACCTTC
>TRBD2|TRBV2|.|TRBJ2-7
CASSGGLAGGQAYEQYF
TGTGCCAGCAGTGGGGGGCTAGCGGGGGGACAAGCCTACGAGCAGTACTTC
>TRBD1|TRBV27|.|TRBJ2-7
CASSWTGSYEQYF
TGTGCCAGCAGTTGGACAGGGTCCTACGAGCAGTACTTC
>TRBD1|TRBV5-1|few|TRBJ1-3
CASRPGQSGNTIYF
TGCGCCAGCAGACCGGGACAGTCTGGAAACACCATATATTTT
>TRBD2|TRBV27|.|TRBJ2-2
CASRGLANTGELFF
TGTGCCAGCAGGGGACTAGCGAACACCGGGGAGCTGTTTTTT
>.|TRBV13|.|TRBJ2-2
CASSSRDTTNTGELFF
TGTGCCAGCAGTTCCCGGGACACTACGAACACCGGGGAGCTGTTTTTT
>TRBD1|TRBV5-6|.|TRBJ1-1
CASSPGQGKGWTEAFF
TGTGCCAGCAGCCCGGGACAGGGAAAAGGATGGACTGAAGCTTTCTTT